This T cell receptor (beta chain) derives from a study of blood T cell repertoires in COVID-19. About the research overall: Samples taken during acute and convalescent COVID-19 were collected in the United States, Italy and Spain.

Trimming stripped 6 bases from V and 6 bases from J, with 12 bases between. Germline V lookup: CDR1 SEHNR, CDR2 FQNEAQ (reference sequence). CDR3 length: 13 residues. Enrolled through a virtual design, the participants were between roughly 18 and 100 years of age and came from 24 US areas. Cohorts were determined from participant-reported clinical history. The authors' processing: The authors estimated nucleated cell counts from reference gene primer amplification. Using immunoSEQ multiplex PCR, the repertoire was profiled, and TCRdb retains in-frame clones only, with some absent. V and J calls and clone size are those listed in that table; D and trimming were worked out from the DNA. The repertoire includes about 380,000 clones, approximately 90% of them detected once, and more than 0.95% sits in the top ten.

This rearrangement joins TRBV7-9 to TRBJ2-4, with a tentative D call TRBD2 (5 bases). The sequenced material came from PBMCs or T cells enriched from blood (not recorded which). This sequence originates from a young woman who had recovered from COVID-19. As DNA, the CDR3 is TGTGCCAGCAGTAAAGACGGGGTAAACATTCAGTACTTC. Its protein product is CASSKDGVNIQYF.